This T cell receptor (beta chain) came from a study of T cell responses to AZD1222 COVID-19 vaccine listed by TCRdb under 2021. About the full investigation: AZD1222 recipients whose second dose came at about 4 weeks and those whose second dose came at about 12 weeks were combined into one group, since spike-specific TCR depth and breadth did not differ between the two schedules. A total of approximately 230 trial participants underwent TCR sequencing, of whom some 210 received two doses of AZD1222 and approximately 25 received two doses of the MenACWY control vaccine. Trial participants were enrolled into age subgroups of 18-55, 56-69 and 70-plus years, which contained about 150, 27 and 61 TCR-sequenced participants, respectively.

The count of this clone is one. No cognate antigen has been identified for it. No base quality values were provided; no much bigger clone lies one nucleotide off. The time point label for this specimen denotes: baseline before first vaccination. Vaccinee samples came from UK trials COV001 and COV002, including a single-blind randomized controlled phase 2/3 trial of AZD1222 (ChAdOx1 nCoV-19) in healthy adults. For TCRbeta chain sequencing, PBMC samples from trial participants were taken at day 0 and at day 28 after the second dose. The investigation overall reported the following: Reportedly, close to half of the unique spike-specific TCRs recognized epitopes lying outside the regions that are mutated in the B.1.351 and B.1.1.7 variants. Vaccine-associated CD4 TCRs spanned the whole spike protein, with dominant responses in regions 160-218 and 743-854. In the small 56-69-year group, the increase in depth fell short of significance, most likely because of low power. A significant rise in spike-specific TCR breadth and depth was observed after two AZD1222 doses relative to day 0 and relative to MenACWY recipients. Only six AZD1222 recipients were SARS-CoV-2 seropositive at baseline, limiting conclusions about previously exposed vaccinees. Because no day 14 peak-response samples were available, repertoires were characterized only after the peak T cell response. Participants were mostly white British and included more females than males, and it was suggested by the authors that clonal diversity may have been underestimated.

The CDR3 measures 18 amino acids from cysteine to phenylalanine. Kept here is only the CDR3 DNA, which spans 54 bases and is read in frame from base 1. Trimmed from V: 2 bases; trimmed from J: 3 bases; junction bases lacking a gene match: 12. CDR1 and CDR2 were assigned from the germline V gene as MNHEY and SVGEGT. The CDR3 regions of human TCRbeta chains were subjected to immunosequencing. In the paper's pipeline: Repertoire TCRs were checked for matches against a reference library of SARS-CoV-2-specific TCRs that had been generated using the MIRA antigen-specificity platform. Breadth was defined as the fraction of unique TCRs that were SARS-CoV-2-associated, and depth was defined as the fraction of total T cells that were SARS-CoV-2-associated. Using the MIRA data, every spike-specific TCR was mapped to the spike region that the TCR reacted to and assigned to either a CD4 or a CD8 class. Log10-transformed breadth and depth values were compared by one-way ANOVA with Sidak's multiple comparisons tests. TCRdb re-hosts the immuneACCESS table, in-frame sequences only. Its copies lack some clones; in the studies checked, an unresolved V gene accounts for under half of them, and the cause for the rest is not known. D and trimming were read from the DNA, whereas the V and J calls and clone size are those reported in that table. Recorded for this sample are approximately 150,000 clones; around nine tenths of them occurred a single time. The biggest ten clones account for under 1.5% of the sample.

The receptor comes from an adult in good health. The sequencing here drew on peripheral blood, taken on day 0 of AZD1222 vaccination. The rearranged segments are TRBV6-2 or TRBV6-3 and TRBJ2-7, and 11 junctional nucleotides match TRBD2. The bases read TGTGCCAGCAGTTACGTTCCTGGACTAGCGGGTGGATACTACGAGCAGTACTTC. It translates to CASSYVPGLAGGYYEQYF.